The T cell receptor beta chain described here comes from a study of technical replicates of blood from a handful of donors. Produced via immunoSEQ multiplex PCR; TCRdb's table is partial and in-frame only. The table lists some 81,000 clones, roughly nine tenths of them singletons. This CDR3 region has 18 residues. Germline CDR1 SGHTA, CDR2 FQGNSA. V was clipped by 2 bases and J by 7 bases, with 23 bases between them. V gene TRBV7-2 combines with J gene TRBJ2-2; D uncertain. This receptor was taken from a human donor in good health. Material for sequencing was T cells isolated from PBMCs. This CDR3 reads CASSLFFTPRGTDGELFF. The DNA for the CDR3 is TGTGCCAGCAGCTTATTTTTTACCCCAAGAGGAACGGACGGGGAGCTGTTTTTT.